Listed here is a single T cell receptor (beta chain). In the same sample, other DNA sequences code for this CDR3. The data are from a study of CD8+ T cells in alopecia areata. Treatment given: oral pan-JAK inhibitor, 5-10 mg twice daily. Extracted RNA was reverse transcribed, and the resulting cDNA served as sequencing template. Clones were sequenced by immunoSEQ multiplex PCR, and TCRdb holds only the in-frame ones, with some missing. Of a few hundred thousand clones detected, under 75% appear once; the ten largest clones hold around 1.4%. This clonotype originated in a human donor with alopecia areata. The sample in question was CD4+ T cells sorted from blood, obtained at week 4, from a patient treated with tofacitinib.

The chain's CDR3 is CSVPGQGGYGYTF. In DNA form, the CDR3 reads TGCAGCGTACCGGGACAGGGTGGTTATGGCTACACCTTC. The chain couples TRBV29-1 to TRBJ1-2; 9 positions agree with TRBD1. There are 13 residues in the CDR3. The J segment lost 5 bases and the V segment lost 6 bases, leaving 7 bases of the junction unmatched. Germline V gene data show CDR1 as SQVTM and CDR2 as ANQGSEA. The whole variable domain, filled in from reference TRBV29-1 and TRBJ1-2, reads SAVISQKPSRDICQRGTSLTIQCQVDSQVTMMFWYRQQPGQSLTLIATANQGSEATYESGFVIDKFPISRPNLTFSTLTVSNMSPEDSSIYLCSVPGQGGYGYTFGSGTRLTVV.